The 9 T cell receptor beta chains below were found in one sample sequenced in a study of blood T cells in healthy people across ages. Then a second PCR, running roughly 7 to 12 cycles, was carried out with a sample-barcoded 5' primer and a J-beta primer mix. Each CDR3 protein is one row after TCRdb ran MiXCR on the 5' RACE reads. The table has over 1,500,000 distinct CDR3 sequences, about 39% seen once. The sequencing input was blood. The receptor source for this set is a human donor in good health.

In this sample, this clonotype turned up a few times. The chain uses TRBV11-2 and TRBJ2-1; D is ambiguous. The CDR3 spans 15 residues. In germline, CDR1 is SGHAT, CDR2 FQNNGV. Trimming left V 5 bases short and J 2 bases short, with 13 bases between. The CDR3 is CASSPRRATYNEQFF. The CDR3 bases are TGTGCCAGCAGCCCGCGAAGGGCAACCTACAATGAGCAGTTCTTC.

This clonotype was observed a few times. The chain carries TRBV4-1 and TRBJ2-5, with 8 positions matching TRBD2. The CDR3 extends over 17 amino acids. The junction had 12 bases not matched to a gene; V was cut back by 3 bases and J by 3 bases. CDR1 MGHRA and CDR2 YSYEKL come from the germline V gene. CDR3 coding DNA: TGCGCCAGCAGCCACCAGGCTCGGGGGGGCAAGAAAGAGACCCAGTACTTC. As protein: CASSHQARGGKKETQYF.

The chain is built from TRBV7-2 and TRBJ2-3; D might be TRBD1 (7 bases). Germline CDR1 and CDR2: SGHTA and FQGNSA. This CDR3 spans 16 amino acids. Trimming took off 2 bases at V and 4 bases at J, with 16 bases between the two ends. Here the CDR3 DNA reads TGTGCCAGCAGCTTAATCAGGGGGGCGATTGCAGATACGCAGTATTTT. Translating gives CASSLIRGAIADTQYF.

As concerns this clonotype: Sequence at one end of the junction differs from germline and may be a read error. V usage is TRBV12-3 or TRBV12-4 and J usage is TRBJ2-3, with 9 bases that match TRBD2. The CDR3 contains 20 residues. This CDR3 reads CASSSGPVSGGLASTDAQYF. Written as DNA, the CDR3 is TGTGCCAGCAGTTCCGGTCCTGTGAGCGGGGGGCTTGCGAGCACAGATGCGCAGTATTTT.

The CDR3, as DNA: TGTGCCAGCAGCTCCAGGGAGGGAGGTGAAAAACTGTTTTTT. Its translation: CASSSREGGEKLFF. The V gene is TRBV7-8, the J gene TRBJ1-4; a possible D gene is TRBD1 (5 bases). V dropped 4 bases and J dropped 7 bases, with 13 bases sitting between them. CDR1 and CDR2 (germline): SGHVS, FQNEAQ. This CDR3 spans 14 amino acids.

There are a few counts of this clonotype. A junction end diverges from the germline sequence, so it may reflect a read error. This chain uses TRBV29-1 with TRBJ2-7; D possibly corresponds to TRBD2 (6 bases). The germline V gene encodes CDR1 SQVTM and CDR2 ANQGSEA. This CDR3 spans 12 amino acids. The CDR3, as DNA: TGCAGCGTTGAGGAGGGTTCCTACGGGCAGTACTTC. Amino acids: CSVEEGSYGQYF.

This clonotype was detected only a few times. The V and J genes are TRBV4-3 and TRBJ1-2, with unresolved D. The CDR3 consists of 17 residues. V was trimmed by 0 bases and J by 4 bases, leaving 18 bases between them. Germline CDR1 is LGHNA and CDR2 is YSLEER. The CDR3 here is CASSQEGTVEVIYGYTF. The CDR3 region has the DNA TGCGCCAGCAGCCAAGAGGGCACAGTTGAAGTGATCTATGGCTACACCTTC.

The chain carries TRBV30 and TRBJ1-6; 7 bases map to TRBD1. J lost 7 bases, V lost 0 bases, and 0 bases had no gene match. CDR1 and CDR2 (germline): GTSNPN, SVGIG (reference sequence). The CDR3 totals 13 residues. This CDR3 reads CAWSVQGNSPLHF. The CDR3 bases are TGTGCCTGGAGTGTACAGGGGAATTCACCCCTCCACTTT.

This clonotype occurred once. CDR3 protein: CASSQVVFAGWETQFF. The DNA of the CDR3 is TGCGCCAGCAGCCAAGTCGTATTCGCGGGGTGGGAGACCCAGTTCTTC. V gene TRBV4-3 combines with J gene TRBJ2-1; D may be TRBD2 (6 bases). The germline V gene has CDR1 LGHNA and CDR2 YSLEER. V lost 1 base and J 13 bases, leaving 23 bases between the germline ends. The CDR3 is made up of 16 amino acids.